The rows below give T cell receptor beta chains drawn from one sample of a study of regulatory T cells in long-lasting Graves disease. MiXCR, run by TCRdb on the multiplex PCR reads, gives a single entry per CDR3 protein. The sample has a few hundred thousand distinct CDR3 sequences; 23% are singletons. The sample here was peripheral blood mononuclear cells (PBMCs), taken when the disease was refractory, from a patient treated with antithyroid drugs. All receptors come from a woman between 40 and 50 years old with Graves disease. The CDR3 runs from the conserved cysteine through the conserved F or W. A D gene is named only where the DNA matches it firmly. Where a row states a size, it is once, few, many or the class of an expanded clone; other rows omit it.

CDR3nt,CDR3aa,d_gene,v_gene,j_gene,abundance
TGTGCCAGCAGTTACTCGGAGGCAGGGCGGTCCTATGGCTACACCTTC,CASSYSEAGRSYGYTF,.,TRBV6-5,TRBJ1-2,few
TGTGCCAGCAGGCGGACAGCACTCTCTGGAAACACCATATATTTT,CASRRTALSGNTIYF,.,TRBV5-5,TRBJ1-3,.
TGCGCCAGCAGTGACTACGAGACCCAGTACTTC,CASSDYETQYF,.,TRBV10-1,TRBJ2-5,few
TGTGCCAGCAGTTACAGGGGGCTTGAAAAACTGTTTTTT,CASSYRGLEKLFF,TRBD1,TRBV5-6,TRBJ1-4,few
TGCGCCAGCAGCTTGGGAGACACCCAGGGCCTGAACACTGAAGCTTTCTTT,CASSLGDTQGLNTEAFF,.,TRBV5-1,TRBJ1-1,.
TGTGCCAGCACTCGCGCCGGGACAGGGGGCGGAAACACCATATATTTT,CASTRAGTGGGNTIYF,TRBD1,TRBV28,TRBJ1-3,many
TGTGCCAGCAGTGAACTTATAGCGGGAGGGTTAGATACGCAGTATTTT,CASSELIAGGLDTQYF,TRBD2,TRBV28,TRBJ2-3,.
TGTGCCAGCAGCTCCATCCATCTGGGTAGAGGAGAGACCCAGTACTTC,CASSSIHLGRGETQYF,.,TRBV27,TRBJ2-5,many
TGCAGTGCTAGAGGGGACAAATGGAACACTGAAGCTTTCTTT,CSARGDKWNTEAFF,.,TRBV20-1,TRBJ1-1,many
TGTGCCAGCACCTCTTACGTCCAAGAGACCCAGTACTTC,CASTSYVQETQYF,.,TRBV7-2,TRBJ2-5,few
TGTGCCAGCACCCCGGGACAGACAGGACACTCCTACGAGCAGTACTTC,CASTPGQTGHSYEQYF,TRBD1,TRBV6-1,TRBJ2-7,many
TGTGCCAGCAGCTTGGTATCGACTAGCGGGAGTTACGAGCAGTACTTC,CASSLVSTSGSYEQYF,TRBD2,TRBV5-5,TRBJ2-7,.
TGTGCCTCCCTGGCCAACTATGGCTACACCTTC,CASLANYGYTF,.,TRBV28,TRBJ1-2,many
TGTGCCAGCAGCGGGGGGGACAGGGTGAACGAGCAGTACTTC,CASSGGDRVNEQYF,.,TRBV27,TRBJ2-7,few
TGTGCCAGCAGATCCATCGGGACTAGCGGATACGAGCAGTACTTC,CASRSIGTSGYEQYF,TRBD2,TRBV11-2,TRBJ2-7,many
TGTGCCAGCAGTTACAGTTTTTGGGGGACTGAAGCTTTCTTT,CASSYSFWGTEAFF,.,TRBV6-5,TRBJ1-1,few
TGTGCCAGTGTAGCGGGAACGACCTACAATGAGCAGTTCTTC,CASVAGTTYNEQFF,TRBD2,TRBV27,TRBJ2-1,.
TGTGCCAGCAGTTTAGAGGGGTTTGCTGAAGCTTTCTTT,CASSLEGFAEAFF,.,TRBV12-3/TRBV12-4,TRBJ1-1,.
TGTGCCACCAGCAGAGATGGGACCGGGGAGCTGTTTTTT,CATSRDGTGELFF,.,TRBV15,TRBJ2-2,few
TGCAGCGTTACGGACAGAACCAATGAAAAACTGTTTTTT,CSVTDRTNEKLFF,.,TRBV29-1,TRBJ1-4,.
TGTGCCAGCAGTGACTTGGCAGTCACGGACACTGAAGCTTTCTTT,CASSDLAVTDTEAFF,.,TRBV2,TRBJ1-1,many
TGCGCCAGCAAAAAGTCAGAGGCTTCACCCCTCCACTTT,CASKKSEASPLHF,.,TRBV5-1,TRBJ1-6,.
TGTGCCAGCAGTCGGGGGACTAGCGGTACCTACGAGCAGTACTTC,CASSRGTSGTYEQYF,TRBD2,TRBV27,TRBJ2-7,many
TGTGCCAGCAGGGGAAATAGACAAGAGACCCAGTACTTC,CASRGNRQETQYF,.,TRBV5-4,TRBJ2-5,.
TGTGCCAGCAGCTTGGACAGAAGGGAAGAAAAACTGTTTTTT,CASSLDRREEKLFF,.,TRBV5-5,TRBJ1-4,.
TGTGCCAGCAGCGTAGCCAGGAACACAGATACGCAGTATTTT,CASSVARNTDTQYF,.,TRBV9,TRBJ2-3,few
TGTGCCAGCAGCCCTCGACAGGTGAGCTCCTACGAGCAGTACTTC,CASSPRQVSSYEQYF,.,TRBV3-1,TRBJ2-7,.
TGTGCCAGCAGCAGAGGACAGGGGGCAGACACCGGGGAGCTGTTTTTT,CASSRGQGADTGELFF,TRBD1,TRBV7-6,TRBJ2-2,few
TGCAGCAGTAAGGCTCCCCAAGAGACCCAGTACTTC,CSSKAPQETQYF,.,TRBV29-1,TRBJ2-5,many
TGCGCCAGCAGCTCGGCCCCCGGAGGAGTGTACGAGCAGTACTTC,CASSSAPGGVYEQYF,.,TRBV5-1,TRBJ2-7,.
TGTGCCAGCAGCCTACAGGGCCCCCGCTCTGGAAACACCATATATTTT,CASSLQGPRSGNTIYF,.,TRBV28,TRBJ1-3,many
TGTGCCAGCAGCTTAGGGACACTTATGAACACTGAAGCTTTCTTT,CASSLGTLMNTEAFF,.,TRBV11-2,TRBJ1-1,few
TGTGCCAGCAGTTTTGGTTCTCATAATTCACCCCTCCACTTT,CASSFGSHNSPLHF,.,TRBV28,TRBJ1-6,many
TGTGCCAGCAGCGTAGTGAAGTTGAACACTGAAGCTTTCTTT,CASSVVKLNTEAFF,.,TRBV9,TRBJ1-1,few
TGTGCCAGCAGTTATGGCGGGATCCTCCACTTT,CASSYGGILHF,.,TRBV6-9,TRBJ1-6,many
TGTGCCAGCCTCTCGGGACAGAACACTGAAGCTTTCTTT,CASLSGQNTEAFF,.,TRBV28,TRBJ1-1,many
TGTGCCAGCAGCTTAAGGACTAGAGAATTACCGGGAGCCTCCGAGCAGTACTTC,CASSLRTRELPGASEQYF,TRBD2,TRBV7-3,TRBJ2-7,few
TGTGCCACCAGCAGAGCTAGCGGCAATGAGCAGTTCTTC,CATSRASGNEQFF,TRBD2,TRBV15,TRBJ2-1,.
TGCAGCGTGATCCTAGCGGGCCGAACAGATGAGCAGTTCTTC,CSVILAGRTDEQFF,TRBD2,TRBV29-1,TRBJ2-1,.
TGTGCCAGCAGCCCCCGGACAGGCCAAGAGACCCAGTACTTC,CASSPRTGQETQYF,TRBD1,TRBV13,TRBJ2-5,.
TGTGCCAGCAGCTTAGGAGCGGGAAGCCAAGAGACCCAGTACTTC,CASSLGAGSQETQYF,TRBD2,TRBV11-2,TRBJ2-5,.
TGCGCCAGCAGCTTGGAGCGGGAGTGGGACGAGCAGTACTTC,CASSLEREWDEQYF,TRBD2,TRBV5-1,TRBJ2-7,few
TGTGCCAGCAGCTCCGGTCCCGGGACTAGTTTCCCCGGGGAGCTGTTTTTT,CASSSGPGTSFPGELFF,TRBD2,TRBV11-2,TRBJ2-2,.
TGTGCCAGCTCGGACGCGAACTATGGCTACACCTTC,CASSDANYGYTF,.,TRBV28,TRBJ1-2,many
TGCGCCAGCAGACCTACAGCGAACACTGAAGCTTTCTTT,CASRPTANTEAFF,.,TRBV5-1,TRBJ1-1,many
TGTGCCAGCAGTTCCGCGTCCAGGGTACAGTTGGGAAAACTGTTTTTT,CASSSASRVQLGKLFF,.,TRBV27,TRBJ1-4,.
TGTGCCAGCAGTTATTATGACAGGAAAGAGACCCAGTACTTC,CASSYYDRKETQYF,.,TRBV6-2/TRBV6-3,TRBJ2-5,.
TGTGCCAGCAGTTCCCCAGCGTTAGCGCGAGCAATCAGTGAGCAGTACTTC,CASSSPALARAISEQYF,.,TRBV28,TRBJ2-7,many
TGTGCCAGCAGCCGATCGACAGGGAGAGCTTTCTTT,CASSRSTGRAFF,TRBD1,TRBV7-3,TRBJ1-1,.
TGTGCCAGCAGGCATCGGGGGGGGGACACAACTAATGAAAAACTGTTTTTT,CASRHRGGDTTNEKLFF,.,TRBV2,TRBJ1-4,many
TGTGCCAGCAGCTCCTGGCCCCACTCCTACGAGCAGTTCTTC,CASSSWPHSYEQFF,.,TRBV12-3/TRBV12-4,TRBJ2-1,.
TGTGCCAGCAGTCCACCGCCGGTCCCATACAATGAGCAGTTCTTC,CASSPPPVPYNEQFF,.,TRBV2,TRBJ2-1,many